These 3 T cell receptor beta chains were sequenced from one sample in a study of blood T cell repertoires in COVID-19. TCRdb keeps only in-frame clones here, not all; method: immunoSEQ multiplex PCR. This sample has approximately 120,000 clones, with 55% to 70% found just once. The sequencing input was peripheral blood. These receptors came from a woman in her 70s with acute or convalescent COVID-19.

CDR3 sequence (DNA): TGTGCCAGCAGCCAGCGGCAGGGGGCTGGAAACACCATATATTTT. Amino acids: CASSQRQGAGNTIYF. The chain has TRBV4-2 and TRBJ1-3; 7 positions match TRBD1. Germline V gene data show CDR1 as LGHNA and CDR2 as YNFKEQ. The CDR3 is 15 amino acids. With V trimmed by 3 bases and J by 2 bases, 4 bases remained unmatched.

The CDR3 coding sequence is TGCGCCAGCAGCTTGGGATCTAGCGGGAGGGACACAGATACGCAGTATTTT. It is translated as CASSLGSSGRDTDTQYF. The rearrangement joins TRBV5-1 to TRBJ2-3; TRBD2 agrees at 12 bases. Germline CDR1 and CDR2: SGHRS and YFSETQ. The CDR3 contains 17 residues. The trim removed 0 bases at V and 2 bases at J, leaving 4 bases unmatched.

The chain carries TRBV24-1 and TRBJ1-2; D remains unclear. Between the trimmed V and J ends, which lost 0 bases and 6 bases, there was a span of 10 bases. This CDR3 has 14 amino acids. Germline CDR1 and CDR2: KGHDR and SFDVKD. In DNA, the CDR3 is TGTGCCACCAGTGATTTGGCCGGGATGGATGGCTACACCTTC. Protein: CATSDLAGMDGYTF.